The text below deals with one T cell receptor beta chain. This specimen belongs to a study of T cell responses to AZD1222 COVID-19 vaccine. Trimming shortened V by 0 bases and J by 5 bases, and 10 bases separated the two germline ends. The CDR3 runs 15 residues. The V gene's germline CDR1 is SGHNT and CDR2 YENEEA. The repertoire was sequenced with immunoSEQ multiplex PCR; TCRdb's copy has only in-frame clones and lacks some. This sample has approximately 110,000 clones, with around nine tenths found just once. The TCR originated in an adult who received the AZD1222 COVID-19 vaccine. The sample here was peripheral blood, taken 28 days after the second AZD1222 dose. The chain has TRBV11-3 and TRBJ2-2; tentatively, D is TRBD1 (6 bases). The CDR3, as DNA: TGTGCCAGCAGCTTAGAGGGGACAACTACCGGGGAGCTGTTTTTT. Encoded protein: CASSLEGTTTGELFF.